This entry is about one TCR beta chain. The antigen remains undetermined. The data originate from a study of early stage breast cancer tumors. General study findings and limits: Chain pairing and CD4, CD8 or FOXP3 expression were not captured.

Germline V gives CDR1 LGHNA, CDR2 YNFKEQ. With 4 bases removed from V and 0 bases from J, the gap between germline ends came to 15 bases. This CDR3 has 16 residues. This table comes from immunoSEQ multiplex PCR, and its TCRdb copy is limited to in-frame clones, with some not included. Among approximately 30,000 clones listed, 75% to 85% were seen once. Material for sequencing was blood. The sequence came from a person in their 60s with breast cancer. J is TRBJ1-1 and V is TRBV4-2, with TRBD1 as a possible D gene (5 bases). DNA for the CDR3: TGTGCCAGCAGCCGAGTGGGGGGGATCATGAACACTGAAGCTTTCTTT. Amino acids: CASSRVGGIMNTEAFF.